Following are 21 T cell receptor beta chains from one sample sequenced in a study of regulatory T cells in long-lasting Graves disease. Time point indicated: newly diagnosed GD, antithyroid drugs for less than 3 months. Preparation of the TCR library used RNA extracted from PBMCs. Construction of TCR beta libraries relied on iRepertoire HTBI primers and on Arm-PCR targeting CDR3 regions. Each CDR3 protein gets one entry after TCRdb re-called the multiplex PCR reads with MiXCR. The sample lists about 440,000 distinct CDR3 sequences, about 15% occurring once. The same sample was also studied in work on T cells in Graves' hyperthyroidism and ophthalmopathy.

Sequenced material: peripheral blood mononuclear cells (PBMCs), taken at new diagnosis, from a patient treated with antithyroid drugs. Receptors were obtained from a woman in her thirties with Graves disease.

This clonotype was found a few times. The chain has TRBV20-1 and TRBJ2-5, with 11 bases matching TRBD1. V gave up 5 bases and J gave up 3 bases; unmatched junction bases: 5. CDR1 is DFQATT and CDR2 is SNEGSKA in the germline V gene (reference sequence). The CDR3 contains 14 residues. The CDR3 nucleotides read TGCAGTGCTGAGGGACAGGGGGTAAAAGAGACCCAGTACTTC. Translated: CSAEGQGVKETQYF.

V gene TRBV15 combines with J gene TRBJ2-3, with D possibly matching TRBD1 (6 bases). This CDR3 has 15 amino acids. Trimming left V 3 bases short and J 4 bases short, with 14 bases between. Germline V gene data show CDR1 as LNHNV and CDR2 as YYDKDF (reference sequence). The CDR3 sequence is CATSSRQGLADTQYF. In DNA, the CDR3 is TGTGCCACCAGCAGTCGCCAGGGGCTCGCAGATACGCAGTATTTT.

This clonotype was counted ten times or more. The chain's CDR3 is CASSALSGSQETQYF. The CDR3 DNA reads as TGTGCCAGCAGTGCACTTAGCGGGAGTCAAGAGACCCAGTACTTC. The J gene is TRBJ2-5, the V gene TRBV2; 9 positions match TRBD2. The ends lost 4 bases at V and 2 bases at J; junction bases unmatched: 5. Germline CDR1 is SNHLY and CDR2 is FYNNEI. The CDR3 covers 15 residues.

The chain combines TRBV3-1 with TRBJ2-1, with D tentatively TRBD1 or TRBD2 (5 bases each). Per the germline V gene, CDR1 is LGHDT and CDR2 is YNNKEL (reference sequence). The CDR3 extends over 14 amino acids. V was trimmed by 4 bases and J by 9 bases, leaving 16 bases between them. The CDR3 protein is CASSRGEGLTEQFF. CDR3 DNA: TGTGCCAGCAGCCGAGGGGAAGGGTTGACTGAGCAGTTCTTC.

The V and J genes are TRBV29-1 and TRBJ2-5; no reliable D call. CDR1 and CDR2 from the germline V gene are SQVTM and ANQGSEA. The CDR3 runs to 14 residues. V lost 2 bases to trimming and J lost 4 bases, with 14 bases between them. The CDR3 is CSVERTRWGETQYF. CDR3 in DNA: TGCAGCGTTGAAAGAACCAGATGGGGAGAGACCCAGTACTTC.

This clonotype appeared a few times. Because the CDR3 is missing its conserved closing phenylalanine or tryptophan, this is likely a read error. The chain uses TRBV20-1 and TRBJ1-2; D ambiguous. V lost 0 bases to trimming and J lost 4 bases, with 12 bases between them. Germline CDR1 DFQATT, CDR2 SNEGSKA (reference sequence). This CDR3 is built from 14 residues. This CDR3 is CSARDPNRIYGYTS. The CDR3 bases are TGCAGTGCTAGAGACCCTAATAGGATCTATGGCTACACCTCC.

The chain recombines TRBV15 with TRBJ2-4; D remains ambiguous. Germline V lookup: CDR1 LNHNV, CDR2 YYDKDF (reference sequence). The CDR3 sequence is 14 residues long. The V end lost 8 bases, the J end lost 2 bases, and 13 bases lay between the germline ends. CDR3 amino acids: CATEARQSKNIQYF. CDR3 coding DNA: TGTGCCACCGAAGCGAGGCAGTCCAAAAACATTCAGTACTTC.

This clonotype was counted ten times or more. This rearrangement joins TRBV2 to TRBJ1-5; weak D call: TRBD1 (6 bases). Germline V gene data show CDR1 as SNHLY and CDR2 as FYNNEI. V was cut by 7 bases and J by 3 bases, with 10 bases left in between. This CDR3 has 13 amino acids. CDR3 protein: CASKRTVNQPQHF. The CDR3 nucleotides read TGTGCCAGCAAGAGGACAGTCAATCAGCCCCAGCATTTT.

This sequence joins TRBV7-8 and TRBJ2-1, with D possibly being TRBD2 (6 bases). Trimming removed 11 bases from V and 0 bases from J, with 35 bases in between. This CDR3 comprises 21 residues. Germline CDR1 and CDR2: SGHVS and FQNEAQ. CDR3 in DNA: TGTGCCTGGAGTCCTTCCCCGGGACTCGACCCTCCACAGAGCTCCTACAATGAGCAGTTCTTC. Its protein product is CAWSPSPGLDPPQSSYNEQFF. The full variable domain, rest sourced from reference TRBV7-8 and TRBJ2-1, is GAGVSQSPRYKVAKRGQDVALRCDPISGHVSLFWYQQALGQGPEFLTYFQNEAQLDKSGLPSDRFFAERPEGSVSTLKIQRTQQEDSAVYLCAWSPSPGLDPPQSSYNEQFFGPGTRLTVL.

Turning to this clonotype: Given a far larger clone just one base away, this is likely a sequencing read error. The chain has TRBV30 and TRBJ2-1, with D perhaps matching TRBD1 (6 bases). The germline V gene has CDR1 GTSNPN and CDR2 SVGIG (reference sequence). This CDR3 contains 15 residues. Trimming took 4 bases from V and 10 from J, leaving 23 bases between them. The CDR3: CAWTTGWGLTYEQFF. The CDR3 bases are TGTGCCTGGACCACCGGTTGGGGGCTTACCTACGAGCAGTTCTTC.

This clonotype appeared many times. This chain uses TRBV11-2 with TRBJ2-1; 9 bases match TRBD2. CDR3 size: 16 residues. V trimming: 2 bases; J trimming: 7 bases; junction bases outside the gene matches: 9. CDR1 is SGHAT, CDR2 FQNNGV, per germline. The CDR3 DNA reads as TGTGCCAGCAGCTTAAAGGGGCGGGAGGGCCGAAATGAGCAGTTCTTC. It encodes CASSLKGREGRNEQFF.

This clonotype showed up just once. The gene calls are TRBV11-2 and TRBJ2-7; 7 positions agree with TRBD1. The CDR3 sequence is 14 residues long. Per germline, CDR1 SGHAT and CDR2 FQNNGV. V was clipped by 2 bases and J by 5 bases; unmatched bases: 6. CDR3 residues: CASSLKGQTDEQYF. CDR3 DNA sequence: TGTGCCAGCAGCTTAAAGGGACAGACGGACGAGCAGTACTTC.

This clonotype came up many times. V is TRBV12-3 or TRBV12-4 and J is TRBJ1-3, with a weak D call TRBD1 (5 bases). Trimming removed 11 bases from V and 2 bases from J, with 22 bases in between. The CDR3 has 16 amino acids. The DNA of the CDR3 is TGTGCCGGAGGACACCGGGCAGGCTTGGCTGGAAACACCATATATTTT. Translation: CAGGHRAGLAGNTIYF.

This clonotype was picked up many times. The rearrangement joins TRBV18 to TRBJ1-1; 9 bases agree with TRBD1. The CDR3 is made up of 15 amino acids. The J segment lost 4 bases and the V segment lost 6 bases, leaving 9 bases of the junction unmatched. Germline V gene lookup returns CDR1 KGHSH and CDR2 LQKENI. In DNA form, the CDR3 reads TGTGCCAGCTCCGTGGGGGGACAGGGCCTCACTGAAGCTTTCTTT. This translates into CASSVGGQGLTEAFF.

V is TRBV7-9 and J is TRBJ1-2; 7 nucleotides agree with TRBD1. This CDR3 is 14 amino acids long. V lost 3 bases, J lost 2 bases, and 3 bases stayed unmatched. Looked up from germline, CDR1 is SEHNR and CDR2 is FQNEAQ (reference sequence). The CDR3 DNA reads TGTGCCAGCAGCTTGCCGGGACAGAACTATGGCTACACCTTC. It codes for CASSLPGQNYGYTF.

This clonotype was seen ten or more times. CDR3 DNA: TGTGCCAGCACCCCCCTGGCCGAGACCCAGTACTTC. Encoded protein: CASTPLAETQYF. The gene calls are TRBV7-9 and TRBJ2-5; the D is unclear. CDR1 and CDR2 (germline): SEHNR, FQNEAQ (reference sequence). Between the trimmed V and J ends, which lost 7 bases and 5 bases, there was a span of 11 bases. This CDR3 is 12 amino acids long.

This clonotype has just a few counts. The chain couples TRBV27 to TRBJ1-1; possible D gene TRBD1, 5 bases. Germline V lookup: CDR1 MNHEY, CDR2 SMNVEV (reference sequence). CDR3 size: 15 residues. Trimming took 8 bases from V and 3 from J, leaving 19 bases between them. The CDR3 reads CASSPLGGSDTEAFF. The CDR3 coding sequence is TGTGCCAGCTCTCCACTGGGGGGGTCAGACACTGAAGCTTTCTTT.

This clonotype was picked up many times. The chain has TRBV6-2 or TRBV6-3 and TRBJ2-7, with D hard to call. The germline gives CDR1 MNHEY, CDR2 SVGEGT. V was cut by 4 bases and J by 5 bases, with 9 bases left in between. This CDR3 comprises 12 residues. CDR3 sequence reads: CASSWAANEQYF. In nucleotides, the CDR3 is TGTGCCAGCAGTTGGGCGGCAAACGAGCAGTACTTC.

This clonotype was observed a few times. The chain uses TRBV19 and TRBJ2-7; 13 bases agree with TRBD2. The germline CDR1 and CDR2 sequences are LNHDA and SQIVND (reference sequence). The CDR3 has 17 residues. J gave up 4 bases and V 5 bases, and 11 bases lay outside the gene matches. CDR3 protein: CASSLHVGLAGSYEQYF. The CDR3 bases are TGTGCCAGTAGTCTCCACGTGGGACTAGCGGGAAGTTACGAGCAGTACTTC.

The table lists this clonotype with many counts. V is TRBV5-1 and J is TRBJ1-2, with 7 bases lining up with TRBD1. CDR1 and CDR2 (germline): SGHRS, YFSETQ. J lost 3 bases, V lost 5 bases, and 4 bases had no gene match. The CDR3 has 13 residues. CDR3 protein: CASSVDRDYGYTF. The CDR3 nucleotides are TGCGCCAGCAGTGTAGACAGGGACTATGGCTACACCTTC.

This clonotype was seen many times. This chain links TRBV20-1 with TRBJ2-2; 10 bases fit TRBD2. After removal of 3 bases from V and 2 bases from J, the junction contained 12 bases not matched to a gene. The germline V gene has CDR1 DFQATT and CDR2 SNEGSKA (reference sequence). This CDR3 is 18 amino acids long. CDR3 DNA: TGCAGTGCTAGGGACCACCGGACTAGCGGTACAAACACCGGGGAGCTGTTTTTT. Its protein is CSARDHRTSGTNTGELFF.